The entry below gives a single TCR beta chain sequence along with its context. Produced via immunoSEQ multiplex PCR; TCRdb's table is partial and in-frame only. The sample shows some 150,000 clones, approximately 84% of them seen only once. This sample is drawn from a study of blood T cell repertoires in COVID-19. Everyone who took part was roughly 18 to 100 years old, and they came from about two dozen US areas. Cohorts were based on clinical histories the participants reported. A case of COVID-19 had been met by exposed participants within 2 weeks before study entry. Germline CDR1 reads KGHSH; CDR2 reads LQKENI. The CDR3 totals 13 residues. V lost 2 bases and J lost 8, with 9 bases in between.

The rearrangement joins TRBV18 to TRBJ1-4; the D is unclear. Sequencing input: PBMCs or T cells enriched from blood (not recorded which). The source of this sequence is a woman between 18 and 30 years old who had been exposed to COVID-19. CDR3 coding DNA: TGTGCCAGCTCACCAGTCACCGAGGAAAAACTGTTTTTT. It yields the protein CASSPVTEEKLFF.